Below are 17 T cell receptor beta chains sequenced from a single sample in a study of shared clonotypes between healthy human individuals. Produced via immunoSEQ multiplex PCR; TCRdb's table is partial and in-frame only. Of some 500,000 clones in the sample, about 96% were seen once. The specimen was naive CD4+ T cells sorted from blood. As for subset: CD45RA+ positively selected. These receptors were obtained from a woman between 25 and 40 years old in good health.

The chain joins TRBV27 to TRBJ2-3, with D perhaps TRBD2 (6 bases). The V gene lost 4 bases and the J gene lost 3 bases, with 11 bases spanning the gap. CDR1 and CDR2 (germline): MNHEY, SMNVEV (reference sequence). The CDR3 covers 14 residues. The CDR3 DNA reads as TGTGCCAGCAGTTATGGGGGGTGGACAGATACGCAGTATTTT. It codes for CASSYGGWTDTQYF.

The rearrangement joins TRBV5-1 to TRBJ2-1; D possibly uses TRBD1 or TRBD2 (6 bases each). CDR1 and CDR2 (germline): SGHRS, YFSETQ. The CDR3 consists of 15 residues. V was shortened by 0 bases and J by 2 bases, with 9 bases between the two germline ends. The CDR3, as DNA: TGCGCCAGCAGCTTGGAGGGGGGTACCTACAATGAGCAGTTCTTC. This encodes CASSLEGGTYNEQFF.

V gene TRBV27 combines with J gene TRBJ1-1; 8 nucleotides agree with TRBD1. V lost 1 base to trimming and J lost 1 base; unmatched junction nucleotides: 2. CDR3 length equals 15 residues. Germline CDR1 reads MNHEY; CDR2 reads SMNVEV (reference sequence). CDR3 loop: CASSLYGTGNTEAFF. Written as DNA, the CDR3 is TGTGCCAGCAGTTTATATGGGACAGGGAACACTGAAGCTTTCTTT.

This clone appeared a single time. The gene calls are TRBV21-1 and TRBJ2-5; TRBD2, the D gene given by the table, was not confirmed from the DNA. The J call may be wrong; the DNA end is better matched by TRBJ2-7. TRBV21-1 is an annotated pseudogene. The CDR3 is made up of 15 amino acids. CDR3 in amino acids: CASTTGKREPHEQYF. The CDR3 DNA sequence: TGTGCCAGCACTACCGGGAAGCGGGAACCCCACGAGCAGTACTTC.

The chain combines TRBV28 with TRBJ2-6; D not certain. Germline values: CDR1 MDHEN, CDR2 SYDVKM. The V and J ends lost 7 bases and 2 bases respectively, with 9 bases between them. The CDR3 extends over 14 amino acids. The CDR3 coding sequence is TGTGCCAGCACCAAGGGCCCTGGGGCCAACGTCCTGACTTTC. As protein: CASTKGPGANVLTF.

The chain couples TRBV25-1 to TRBJ1-1; D gene ambiguous. Between the trimmed V and J ends, which lost 6 bases and 0 bases, there was a span of 8 bases. CDR3 length equals 13 residues. From germline, CDR1 is MGHDK and CDR2 SYGVNS. CDR3 coding DNA: TGTGCCAGCAGCAGACGGATGAACACTGAAGCTTTCTTT. This translates into CASSRRMNTEAFF.

V is TRBV5-1 and J is TRBJ1-3; 8 bases map to TRBD1. V dropped 0 bases and J dropped 2; count of bases not matched to a gene: 4. CDR1 SGHRS and CDR2 YFSETQ come from the germline V gene. This CDR3 spans 16 amino acids. The CDR3 reads CASSLGGQGAGNTIYF. The CDR3 DNA is TGCGCCAGCAGCTTGGGCGGACAGGGAGCTGGAAACACCATATATTTT. Looking up the rest from reference TRBV5-1 and TRBJ1-3 gives the full variable domain: KAGVTQTPRYLIKTRGQQVTLSCSPISGHRSVSWYQQTPGQGLQFLFEYFSETQRNKGNFPGRFSGRQFSNSRSEMNVSTLELGDSALYLCASSLGGQGAGNTIYFGEGSWLTVV.

The chain combines TRBV2 with TRBJ2-7; 9 nucleotides agree with TRBD2. V was pared by 3 bases and J by 6 bases, with 15 bases of the junction left unmatched. The CDR3 length is 17 residues. CDR1 SNHLY and CDR2 FYNNEI come from the germline V gene. The CDR3: CASSERRGLATGSEQYF. In DNA form, the CDR3 reads TGTGCCAGCAGTGAGAGGAGAGGACTAGCGACTGGGAGCGAGCAGTACTTC. Based on the CDR3 plus reference TRBV2 and TRBJ2-7, the full variable domain is EPEVTQTPSHQVTQMGQEVILRCVPISNHLYFYWYRQILGQKVEFLVSFYNNEISEKSEIFDDQFSVERPDGSNFTLKIRSTKLEDSAMYFCASSERRGLATGSEQYFGPGTRLTVT.

CDR3 region: CATSRERMGLPEYNEQFF. For the CDR3, the DNA is TGTGCCACCAGCAGGGAAAGGATGGGATTACCAGAATACAATGAGCAGTTCTTC. The chain combines TRBV15 with TRBJ2-1; D is ambiguous. The V gene lost 3 bases and the J gene lost 4 bases, with 22 bases spanning the gap. Germline V gene sequence: CDR1 LNHNV, CDR2 YYDKDF (reference sequence). This CDR3 has 18 amino acids.

This clone showed up just once. The rearrangement joins TRBV6-6 to TRBJ2-6; TRBD1 is a possible D gene (5 bases). The CDR3 covers 14 residues. The germline V and J ends were trimmed by 10 bases and 4 bases, with 14 bases remaining between them. The germline CDR1 and CDR2 sequences are MNHNY and SVGAGI (reference sequence). This CDR3 reads CATIQGSGANVLTF. The CDR3 DNA reads as TGTGCCACAATCCAGGGTTCCGGGGCCAACGTCCTGACTTTC.

The chain carries TRBV28 and TRBJ1-1; 9 bases align to TRBD1. The junction had 13 bases not matched to a gene; V was cut back by 7 bases and J by 10 bases. CDR1 and CDR2 (germline): MDHEN, SYDVKM. CDR3 length: 14 residues. The CDR3 nucleotides are TGTGCCAGCATCGGGTGGGACAGGGAAGGTTTAGCTTTCTTT. Translation gives CASIGWDREGLAFF.

In DNA form, the CDR3 reads TGTGCCAGCAGTGCGGCTAGCGGGAGTGTCACAGATACGCAGTATTTT. It is translated as CASSAASGSVTDTQYF. The rearrangement uses TRBV28 and TRBJ2-3, with 10 bases aligning to TRBD2. CDR3 length: 16 amino acids. Germline V gene lookup returns CDR1 MDHEN and CDR2 SYDVKM. The V gene end was trimmed by 5 bases and the J gene end by 2 bases; junction bases not matched to a gene: 7.

The rearrangement joins TRBV4-1 to TRBJ2-7; perhaps TRBD2 as D (6 bases). V lost 6 bases and J 6 bases, leaving 15 bases between the germline ends. The CDR3 contains 13 residues. Per the germline V gene, CDR1 is MGHRA and CDR2 is YSYEKL. DNA of the CDR3: TGCGCCAGCAGTCGGGACTTCCCCAGCGAGCAGTACTTC. Translating it yields CASSRDFPSEQYF.

This clone was seen a single time. A read error may account for a junction end that differs from germline. V is TRBV14 and J is TRBJ2-5; D call uncertain. The germline CDR1 and CDR2 sequences are SGHDN and FVKESK. This CDR3 has 12 amino acids. The CDR3 DNA follows: TGTGCCGGCAGCCTGGGAACAGAGACCCAGTACTTC. Translating it yields CAGSLGTETQYF. The whole variable domain, remainder taken from reference TRBV14 and TRBJ2-5, is EAGVTQFPSHSVIEKGQTVTLRCDPISGHDNLYWYRRVMGKEIKFLLHFVKESKQDESGMPNNRFLAERTGGTYSTLKVQPAELEDSGVYFCAGSLGTETQYFGPGTRLLVL.

J is TRBJ2-3 and V is TRBV5-6; possibly TRBD2 for D (5 bases). CDR1 is SGHDT, CDR2 YYEEEE, per germline. Trimming cost V 0 bases and J 0 bases, with 11 bases left between them. The CDR3 is made up of 16 amino acids. The CDR3 nucleotides read TGTGCCAGCAGCTTGGGGGGTAGCGTAAGCACAGATACGCAGTATTTT. It encodes CASSLGGSVSTDTQYF.

V gene TRBV7-8 combines with J gene TRBJ2-5; unclear D gene. Judging by the DNA end, TRBJ2-7 fits better; the J call may be wrong. Germline V gene lookup returns CDR1 SGHVS and CDR2 FQNEAQ. The CDR3 runs 12 residues. The CDR3 loop is CASSLTGYEQYF. The CDR3 DNA reads TGTGCCAGCAGCCTCACCGGTTACGAGCAGTACTTC.

The V and J genes are TRBV5-8 and TRBJ1-2; TRBD1 agrees at 7 bases. Per germline, CDR1 SGHTS and CDR2 YDEGEE. CDR3 size: 14 residues. V dropped 4 bases and J dropped 1; count of bases not matched to a gene: 4. DNA for the CDR3: TGTGCCAGCAGCAGAGACAGGGATAACTATGGCTACACCTTC. This sequence encodes CASSRDRDNYGYTF.